This T cell receptor (beta chain) is drawn from a study of shared clonotypes between healthy human individuals. Study-level background: Researchers assigned three CD4 naive, three CD4 memory, two CD8 naive and one CD8 memory plate to each donor. The study's findings and limits: A reduction in generation probabilities was seen for non-shared clonotypes relative to those shared by all four donors. Enrolling few donors narrowed the genetic and exposure-history diversity that was represented. Estimated richness values were generally larger in naive subsets than in memory subsets.

Between the trimmed V and J ends, which lost 0 bases and 6 bases, there was a span of 18 bases. Germline V CDR1 and CDR2: SGHNT, YYREEE (reference sequence). The CDR3 runs 16 residues. Using immunoSEQ multiplex PCR, the repertoire was profiled, and TCRdb retains in-frame clones only, with some absent. This sample carries some 2,000,000 clones, approximately 94% of them seen once, and the ten largest clones take roughly 0.13%. Regarding this clone: Its antigen is as yet unknown.

The rearrangement links TRBV5-4 to TRBJ1-1; possible D gene TRBD1, 6 bases. Source material: naive CD4+ T cells sorted from blood. Subset given: CD45RA+ positively selected. The sequence came from a man aged 18 to 29 in good health. The CDR3 region has the DNA TGTGCCAGCAGCTTGGTACAGGGACCGACTGGCGCTGAAGCTTTCTTT. Its protein is CASSLVQGPTGAEAFF.